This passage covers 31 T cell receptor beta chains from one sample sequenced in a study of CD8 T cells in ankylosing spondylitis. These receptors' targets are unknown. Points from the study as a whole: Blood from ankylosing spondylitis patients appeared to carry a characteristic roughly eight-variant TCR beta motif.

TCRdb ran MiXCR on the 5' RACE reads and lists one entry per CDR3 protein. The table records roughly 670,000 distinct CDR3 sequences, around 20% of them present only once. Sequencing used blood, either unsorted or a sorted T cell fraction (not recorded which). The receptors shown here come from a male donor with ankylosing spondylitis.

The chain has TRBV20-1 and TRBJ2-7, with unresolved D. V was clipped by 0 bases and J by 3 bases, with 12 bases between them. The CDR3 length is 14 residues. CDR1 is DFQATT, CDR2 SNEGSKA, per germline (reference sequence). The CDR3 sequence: CSARDLGNSYEQYF. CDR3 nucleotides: TGCAGTGCTAGAGATCTTGGGAATAGCTACGAGCAGTACTTC.

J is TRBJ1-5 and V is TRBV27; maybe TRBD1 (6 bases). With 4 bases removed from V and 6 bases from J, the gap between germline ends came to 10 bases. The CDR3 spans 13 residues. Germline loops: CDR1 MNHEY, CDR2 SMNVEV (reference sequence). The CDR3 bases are TGTGCCAGCAGTTGGACAGACGGTCAGCCCCAGCATTTT. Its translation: CASSWTDGQPQHF.

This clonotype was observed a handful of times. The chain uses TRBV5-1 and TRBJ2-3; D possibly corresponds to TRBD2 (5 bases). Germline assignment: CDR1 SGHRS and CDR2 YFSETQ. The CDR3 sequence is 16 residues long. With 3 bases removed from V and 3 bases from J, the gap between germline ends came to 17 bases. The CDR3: CASSSQQGGATDTQYF. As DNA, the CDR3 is TGCGCCAGCAGCTCGCAGCAAGGAGGAGCGACAGATACGCAGTATTTT.

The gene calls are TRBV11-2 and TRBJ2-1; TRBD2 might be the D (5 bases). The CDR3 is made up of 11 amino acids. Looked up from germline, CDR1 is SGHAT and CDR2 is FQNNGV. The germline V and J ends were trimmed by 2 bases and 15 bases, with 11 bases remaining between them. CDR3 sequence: CASSLKGGRFF. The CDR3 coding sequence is TGTGCCAGCAGCTTAAAGGGCGGGCGGTTCTTC.

CDR3: CASSLTGGVYGYTF. The DNA of the CDR3 is TGTGCCAGCAGCTTGACCGGAGGGGTCTATGGCTACACCTTC. J is TRBJ1-2 and V is TRBV7-9, with a possible D match to TRBD1 (5 bases). Looked up from germline, CDR1 is SEHNR and CDR2 is FQNEAQ (reference sequence). Deletions cut 3 bases from V and 4 bases from J, with 12 bases between. The CDR3 is 14 amino acids.

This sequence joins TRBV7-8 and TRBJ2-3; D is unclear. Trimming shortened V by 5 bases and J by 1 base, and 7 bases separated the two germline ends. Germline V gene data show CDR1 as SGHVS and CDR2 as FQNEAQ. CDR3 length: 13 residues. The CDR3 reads CASSQYGTDTQYF. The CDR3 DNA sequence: TGTGCCAGCAGCCAGTACGGCACAGATACGCAGTATTTT. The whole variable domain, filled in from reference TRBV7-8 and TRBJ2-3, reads GAGVSQSPRYKVAKRGQDVALRCDPISGHVSLFWYQQALGQGPEFLTYFQNEAQLDKSGLPSDRFFAERPEGSVSTLKIQRTQQEDSAVYLCASSQYGTDTQYFGPGTRLTVL.

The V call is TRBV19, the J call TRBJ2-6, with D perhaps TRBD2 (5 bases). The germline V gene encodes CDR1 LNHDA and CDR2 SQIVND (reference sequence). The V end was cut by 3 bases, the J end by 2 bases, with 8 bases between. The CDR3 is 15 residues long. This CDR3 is CASSIHGAGANVLTF. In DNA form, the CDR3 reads TGTGCCAGTAGTATCCACGGGGCTGGGGCCAACGTCCTGACTTTC. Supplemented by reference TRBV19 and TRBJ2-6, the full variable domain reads DGGITQSPKYLFRKEGQNVTLSCEQNLNHDAMYWYRQDPGQGLRLIYYSQIVNDFQKGDIAEGYSVSREKKESFPLTVTSAQKNPTAFYLCASSIHGAGANVLTFGAGSRLTVL.

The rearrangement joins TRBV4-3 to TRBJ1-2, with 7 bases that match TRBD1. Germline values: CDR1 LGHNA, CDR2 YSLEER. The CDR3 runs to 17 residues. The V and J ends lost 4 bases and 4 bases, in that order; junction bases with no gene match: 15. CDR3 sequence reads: CASSPRKGPGQSYGYTF. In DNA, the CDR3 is TGCGCCAGCAGCCCCCGGAAGGGACCGGGACAGAGCTATGGCTACACCTTC.

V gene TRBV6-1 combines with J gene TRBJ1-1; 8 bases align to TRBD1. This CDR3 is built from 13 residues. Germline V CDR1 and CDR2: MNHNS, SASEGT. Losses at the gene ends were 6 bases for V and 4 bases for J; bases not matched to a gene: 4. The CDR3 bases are TGTGCCAGCAGATCAGGGGGCTTCACTGAAGCTTTCTTT. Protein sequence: CASRSGGFTEAFF.

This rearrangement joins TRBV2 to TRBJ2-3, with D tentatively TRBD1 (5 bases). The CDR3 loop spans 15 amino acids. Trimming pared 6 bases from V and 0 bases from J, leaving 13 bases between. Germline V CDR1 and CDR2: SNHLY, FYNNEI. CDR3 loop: CASRETGFSTDTQYF. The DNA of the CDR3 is TGTGCCAGCAGAGAAACAGGATTTAGCACAGATACGCAGTATTTT.

The CDR3 DNA reads TGCAGTGCTAGAGATATAGGCGGGACCGAATCCTACGAGCAGTACTTC. It translates to CSARDIGGTESYEQYF. V gene TRBV20-1 combines with J gene TRBJ2-7; weak D call: TRBD2 (6 bases). The germline V gene has CDR1 DFQATT and CDR2 SNEGSKA (reference sequence). This CDR3 comprises 16 residues. The V end lost 0 bases, the J end lost 1 base, and 16 bases lay between the germline ends.

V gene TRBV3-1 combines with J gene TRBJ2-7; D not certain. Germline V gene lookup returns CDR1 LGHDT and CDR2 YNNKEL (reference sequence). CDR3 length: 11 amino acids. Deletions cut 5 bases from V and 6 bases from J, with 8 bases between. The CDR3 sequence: CASSTHGEQYF. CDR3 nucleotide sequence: TGTGCCAGCAGCACCCACGGCGAGCAGTACTTC.

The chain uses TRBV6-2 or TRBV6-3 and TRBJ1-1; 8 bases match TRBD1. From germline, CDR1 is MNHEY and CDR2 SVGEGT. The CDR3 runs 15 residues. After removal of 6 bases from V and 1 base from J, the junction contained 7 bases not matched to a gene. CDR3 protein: CASSDPDRGNTEAFF. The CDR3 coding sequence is TGTGCCAGCAGCGACCCCGACAGGGGGAACACTGAAGCTTTCTTT.

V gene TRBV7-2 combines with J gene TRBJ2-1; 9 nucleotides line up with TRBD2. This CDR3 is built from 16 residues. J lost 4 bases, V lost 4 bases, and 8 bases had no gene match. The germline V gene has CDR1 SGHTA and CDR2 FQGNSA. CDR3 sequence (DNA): TGTGCCAGCAGCTCCCAAACTAGCGGGCCTTACAATGAGCAGTTCTTC. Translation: CASSSQTSGPYNEQFF.

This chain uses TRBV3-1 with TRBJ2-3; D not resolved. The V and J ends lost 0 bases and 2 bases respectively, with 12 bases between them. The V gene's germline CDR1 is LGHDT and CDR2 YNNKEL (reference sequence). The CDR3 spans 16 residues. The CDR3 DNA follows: TGTGCCAGCAGCCAAGATCAGAGAGTCCACACAGATACGCAGTATTTT. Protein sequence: CASSQDQRVHTDTQYF.

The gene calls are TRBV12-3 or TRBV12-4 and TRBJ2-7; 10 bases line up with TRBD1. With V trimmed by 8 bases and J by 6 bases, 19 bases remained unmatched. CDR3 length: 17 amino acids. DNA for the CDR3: TGTGCCAGCTCCCTCTCACCCCCGGGACAGGGGTTTGTCGAGCAGTACTTC. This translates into CASSLSPPGQGFVEQYF.

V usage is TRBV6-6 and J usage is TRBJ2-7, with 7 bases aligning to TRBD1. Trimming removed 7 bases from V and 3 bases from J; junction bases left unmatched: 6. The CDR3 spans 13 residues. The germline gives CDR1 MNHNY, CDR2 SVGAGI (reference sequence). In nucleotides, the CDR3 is TGTGCCAGCACAAGGGCAGGGGGCTACGAGCAGTACTTC. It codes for CASTRAGGYEQYF.

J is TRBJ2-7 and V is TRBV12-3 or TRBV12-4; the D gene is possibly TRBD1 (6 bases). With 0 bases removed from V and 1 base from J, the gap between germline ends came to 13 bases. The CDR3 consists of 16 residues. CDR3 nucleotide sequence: TGTGCCAGCAGTTTAGCCGCCTTAAGGGGGTCCTACGAGCAGTACTTC. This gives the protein CASSLAALRGSYEQYF.

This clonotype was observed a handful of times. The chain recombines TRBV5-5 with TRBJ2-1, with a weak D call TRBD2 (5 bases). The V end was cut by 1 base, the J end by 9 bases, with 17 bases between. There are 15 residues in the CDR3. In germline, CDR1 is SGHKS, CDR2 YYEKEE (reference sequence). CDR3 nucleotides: TGTGCCAGCAGCTTGTCGGTTAGCGAGAGCGTTGAGCAGTTCTTC. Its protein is CASSLSVSESVEQFF.

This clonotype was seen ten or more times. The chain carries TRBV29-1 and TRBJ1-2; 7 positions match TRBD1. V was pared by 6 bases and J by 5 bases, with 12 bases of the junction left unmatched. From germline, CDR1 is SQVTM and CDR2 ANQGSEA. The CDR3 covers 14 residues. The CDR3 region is CSVRDSRLGYGYTF. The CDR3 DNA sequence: TGCAGCGTGCGGGACAGCCGGCTAGGGTATGGCTACACCTTC.

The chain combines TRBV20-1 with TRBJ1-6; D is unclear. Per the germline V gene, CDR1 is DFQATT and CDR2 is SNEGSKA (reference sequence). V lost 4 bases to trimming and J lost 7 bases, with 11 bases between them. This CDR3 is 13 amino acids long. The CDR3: CSAKEGYNSPLHF. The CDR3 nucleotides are TGCAGTGCTAAAGAGGGTTACAATTCACCCCTCCACTTT.

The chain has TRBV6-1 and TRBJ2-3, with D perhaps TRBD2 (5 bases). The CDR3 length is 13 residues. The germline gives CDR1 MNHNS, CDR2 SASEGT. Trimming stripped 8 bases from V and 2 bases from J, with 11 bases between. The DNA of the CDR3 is TGTGCCAGCGCCTGGGAGCTCACAGATACGCAGTATTTT. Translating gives CASAWELTDTQYF.

This chain's CDR3 is CSATPRDSREKLFF. The CDR3 coding sequence is TGCAGTGCTACCCCCCGGGACAGCAGGGAAAAACTGTTTTTT. The chain is built from TRBV20-1 and TRBJ1-4, with TRBD1 matching over 7 bases. Germline V CDR1 and CDR2: DFQATT, SNEGSKA (reference sequence). The CDR3 runs to 14 residues. With V trimmed by 4 bases and J by 8 bases, 10 bases remained unmatched.

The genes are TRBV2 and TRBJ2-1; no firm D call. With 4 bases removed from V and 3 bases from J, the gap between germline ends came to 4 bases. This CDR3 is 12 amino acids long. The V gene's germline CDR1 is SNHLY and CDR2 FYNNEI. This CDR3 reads CASSADYNEQFF. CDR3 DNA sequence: TGTGCCAGCAGTGCCGACTACAATGAGCAGTTCTTC. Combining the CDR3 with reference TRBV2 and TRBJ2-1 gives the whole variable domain EPEVTQTPSHQVTQMGQEVILRCVPISNHLYFYWYRQILGQKVEFLVSFYNNEISEKSEIFDDQFSVERPDGSNFTLKIRSTKLEDSAMYFCASSADYNEQFFGPGTRLTVL.

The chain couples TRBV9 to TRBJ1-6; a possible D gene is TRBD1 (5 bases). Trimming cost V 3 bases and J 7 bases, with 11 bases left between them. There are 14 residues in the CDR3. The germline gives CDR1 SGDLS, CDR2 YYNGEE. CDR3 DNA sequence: TGTGCCAGCAGCGAGACGGGGGTCAATTCACCCCTCCACTTT. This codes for CASSETGVNSPLHF.

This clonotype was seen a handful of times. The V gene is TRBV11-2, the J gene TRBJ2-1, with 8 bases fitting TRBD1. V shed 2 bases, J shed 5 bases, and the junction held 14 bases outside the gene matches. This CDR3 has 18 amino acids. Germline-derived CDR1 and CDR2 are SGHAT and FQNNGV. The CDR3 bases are TGTGCCAGCAGCTTAATGGCCCCCGTGACAGGGGCTAACAATGAGCAGTTCTTC. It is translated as CASSLMAPVTGANNEQFF.

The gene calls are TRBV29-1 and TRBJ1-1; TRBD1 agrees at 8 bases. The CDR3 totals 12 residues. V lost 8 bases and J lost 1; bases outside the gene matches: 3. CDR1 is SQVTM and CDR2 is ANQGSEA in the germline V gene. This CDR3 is CSSGTGNTEAFF. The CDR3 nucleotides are TGCAGCTCTGGGACAGGGAACACTGAAGCTTTCTTT. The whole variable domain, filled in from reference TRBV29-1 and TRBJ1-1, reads SAVISQKPSRDICQRGTSLTIQCQVDSQVTMMFWYRQQPGQSLTLIATANQGSEATYESGFVIDKFPISRPNLTFSTLTVSNMSPEDSSIYLCSSGTGNTEAFFGQGTRLTVV.

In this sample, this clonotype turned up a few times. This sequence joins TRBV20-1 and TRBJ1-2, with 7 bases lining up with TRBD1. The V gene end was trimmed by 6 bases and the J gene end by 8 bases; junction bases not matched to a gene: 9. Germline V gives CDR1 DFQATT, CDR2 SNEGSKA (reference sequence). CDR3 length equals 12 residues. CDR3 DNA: TGCAGTGCAAGACAGGGTTTCGAGGGCTACACCTTC. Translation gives CSARQGFEGYTF.

CDR3 sequence (DNA): TGCGCCAGCAGCCAAGGGACAGGGGCTTCCTACGAGCAGTACTTC. This encodes CASSQGTGASYEQYF. This chain connects TRBV4-3 to TRBJ2-7; the match to TRBD1 covers 9 bases. The CDR3 extends over 15 amino acids. Looked up from germline, CDR1 is LGHNA and CDR2 is YSLEER. The J segment lost 1 base and the V segment lost 1 base, leaving 2 bases of the junction unmatched.

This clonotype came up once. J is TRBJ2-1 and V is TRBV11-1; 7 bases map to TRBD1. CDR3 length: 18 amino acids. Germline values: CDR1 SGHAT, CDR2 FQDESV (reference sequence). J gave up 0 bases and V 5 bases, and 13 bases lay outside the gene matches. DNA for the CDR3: TGTGCCAGCAGCCCAACGACAGGGCCGGTGAGCTCCTACAATGAGCAGTTCTTC. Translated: CASSPTTGPVSSYNEQFF.

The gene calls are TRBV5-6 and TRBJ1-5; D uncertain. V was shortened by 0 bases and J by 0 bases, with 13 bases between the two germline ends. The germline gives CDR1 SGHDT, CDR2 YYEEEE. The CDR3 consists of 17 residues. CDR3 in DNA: TGTGCCAGCAGCTTGGGGCGCGCGGGGAGTAGCAATCAGCCCCAGCATTTT. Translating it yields CASSLGRAGSSNQPQHF.